The present TCR beta chain was sequenced within a study of cytomegalovirus exposure and HLA in healthy donors. PCR involved 60 Vbeta and 13 Jbeta primers. Authors' methods: As a later analysis found, there were about 80 million unique TCR beta chains, of which about 10 million were shared. Sequenced by immunoSEQ multiplex PCR; TCRdb stores in-frame clones only, minus some. V and J calls and clone size are copied from that table; D and trimming were computed from the DNA. This sample yields around 140,000 clones, of which 80% are seen a single time; 2% to 3% belongs to the top ten. Study-wide results and caveats: As a later analysis revealed, most CMV-associated TCR beta chains appeared HLA-restricted.

This CDR3 has 16 residues. CDR1 SGHDT and CDR2 YYEEEE come from the germline V gene. With 0 bases removed from V and 6 bases from J, the gap between germline ends came to 15 bases. Points on this clone: Antigen specificity is unknown.

V and J are TRBV5-6 and TRBJ1-4; perhaps TRBD1 as D (5 bases). The source of this sequence is a man over 45 in good health and CMV-seronegative. The sample consisted of PBMCs. CDR3 amino acids: CASSLGFSTGDEKLFF. The CDR3 coding sequence is TGTGCCAGCAGCTTGGGTTTCTCGACGGGGGATGAAAAACTGTTTTTT.